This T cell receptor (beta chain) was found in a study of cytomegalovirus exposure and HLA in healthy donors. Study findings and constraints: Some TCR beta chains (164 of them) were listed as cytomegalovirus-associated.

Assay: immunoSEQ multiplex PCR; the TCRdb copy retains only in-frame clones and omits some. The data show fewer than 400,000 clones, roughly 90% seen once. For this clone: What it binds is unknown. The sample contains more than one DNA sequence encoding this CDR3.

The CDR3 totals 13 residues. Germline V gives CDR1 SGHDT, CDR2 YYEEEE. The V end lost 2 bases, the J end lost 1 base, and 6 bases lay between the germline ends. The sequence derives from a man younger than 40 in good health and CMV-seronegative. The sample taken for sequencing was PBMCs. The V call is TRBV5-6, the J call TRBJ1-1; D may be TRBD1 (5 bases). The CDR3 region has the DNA TGTGCCAGCAGCTTCACAGGGAACACTGAAGCTTTCTTT. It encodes CASSFTGNTEAFF.